One and the same sample provided the 2 T cell receptor beta chains below, sequenced in a study of a mutant IDH1 vaccine in newly diagnosed glioma. Method: immunoSEQ multiplex PCR; TCRdb's copy keeps in-frame clones and lacks some. Among approximately 67,000 clones listed, 84% were seen once. The antigens of these receptors remain unknown. The time point is: week 23, last vaccination. Doses comprised 300 ug of mutant IDH1 20-mer peptide each, plus topical imiquimod. The sequencing here drew on PBMCs, taken from a glioma patient whose treatment included an IDH1 peptide vaccine. These receptors all stem from a man between 18 and 35 years old with glioma.

The rearrangement links TRBV29-1 to TRBJ2-1, with D unclear. Germline V gives CDR1 SQVTM, CDR2 ANQGSEA. This CDR3 contains 12 residues. V lost 5 bases to trimming and J lost 1 base, with 6 bases between them. The CDR3: CSVSPSYNEQFF. The CDR3 coding sequence is TGCAGCGTTTCCCCGTCCTACAATGAGCAGTTCTTC.

The genes are TRBV30 and TRBJ2-1; weak D call: TRBD2 (6 bases). CDR1 and CDR2 from the germline V gene are GTSNPN and SVGIG (reference sequence). V gave up 0 bases and J gave up 4 bases, with 16 bases separating them. The length of the CDR3 is 16 residues. Here the CDR3 DNA reads TGTGCCTGGAGTGTAATCAGGAGCGGACTATACAATGAGCAGTTCTTC. As protein: CAWSVIRSGLYNEQFF.